Following are 18 T cell receptor beta chains from one sample sequenced in a study of blood T cell repertoires in COVID-19. Sequenced by immunoSEQ multiplex PCR; TCRdb stores in-frame clones only, minus some. The sample contains a few hundred thousand clones, roughly nine tenths of which appear only once. Sequencing was done on a sample of peripheral blood. These receptors originate from a man between 18 and 29 years old with active or convalescent COVID-19.

This chain links TRBV5-6 with TRBJ2-3, with 11 positions matching TRBD2. V lost 4 bases to trimming and J lost 4 bases; unmatched junction nucleotides: 14. Germline V gives CDR1 SGHDT, CDR2 YYEEEE. CDR3 length: 18 residues. The DNA of the CDR3 is TGTGCCAGCAGCGGGGTCGGATCGGCTAGCGGGGGGCCAGATACGCAGTATTTT. Its translation: CASSGVGSASGGPDTQYF.

The gene calls are TRBV10-2 and TRBJ2-7, with D tentatively TRBD1 (6 bases). The CDR3 extends over 13 amino acids. Trimming took off 8 bases at V and 1 base at J, with 12 bases between the two ends. CDR1 and CDR2 from the germline V gene are WSHSY and SAAADI. The DNA for the CDR3 is TGCGCCAGCTCTGGACAGACTTCCTACGAGCAGTACTTC. Protein: CASSGQTSYEQYF.

The chain carries TRBV6-5 and TRBJ1-1; 9 positions match TRBD1. V lost 5 bases to trimming and J lost 3 bases; unmatched junction nucleotides: 4. This CDR3 contains 14 residues. The germline CDR1 and CDR2 sequences are MNHEY and SVGAGI. CDR3: CASSHWTGDTEAFF. For the CDR3, the DNA is TGTGCCAGCAGTCACTGGACAGGGGACACTGAAGCTTTCTTT.

The rearrangement links TRBV28 to TRBJ2-1, with D maybe TRBD2 (6 bases). The CDR3 covers 13 residues. With 7 bases removed from V and 15 bases from J, the gap between germline ends came to 22 bases. Germline V gene lookup returns CDR1 MDHEN and CDR2 SYDVKM. The CDR3 DNA is TGTGCCAGCACCCCACATGGCGGGGTCCGACGGTTCTTC. Amino acid sequence: CASTPHGGVRRFF.

Here the CDR3 reads CASRRIQGKRTEAFF. The CDR3 DNA sequence: TGTGCCAGCAGACGCATTCAGGGGAAGCGGACTGAAGCTTTCTTT. The chain employs TRBV27 and TRBJ1-1; D possibly corresponds to TRBD1 (6 bases). With 6 bases removed from V and 5 bases from J, the gap between germline ends came to 19 bases. CDR3 length: 15 amino acids. CDR1 is MNHEY, CDR2 SMNVEV, per germline (reference sequence).

The chain carries TRBV12-5 and TRBJ1-2; D gene unclear. There are 12 residues in the CDR3. Germline V CDR1 and CDR2: LGHNT, FRNRAP. V was shortened by 1 base and J by 11 bases, with 11 bases between the two germline ends. The CDR3 DNA sequence: TGTGCTAGTGGTTTGGCACCTAGGGAGTACACCTTC. Protein sequence: CASGLAPREYTF.

The chain joins TRBV28 to TRBJ1-1, with TRBD1 identical over 8 bases. Germline CDR1 and CDR2: MDHEN and SYDVKM. The CDR3 totals 16 residues. V trimming: 3 bases; J trimming: 1 base; junction bases outside the gene matches: 7. This CDR3 reads CASSFPLGTGNTEAFF. DNA for the CDR3: TGTGCCAGCAGTTTCCCCCTCGGGACAGGGAACACTGAAGCTTTCTTT.

The J gene is TRBJ1-6, the V gene TRBV7-9; no clear D. Germline V gene data show CDR1 as SEHNR and CDR2 as FQNEAQ (reference sequence). The length of the CDR3 is 14 residues. V was clipped by 3 bases and J by 7 bases, with 10 bases between them. Here the CDR3 reads CASSFRNFNSPLHF. Written as DNA, the CDR3 is TGTGCCAGCAGCTTCCGTAATTTCAATTCACCCCTCCACTTT.

The V call is TRBV7-9, the J call TRBJ1-3; possible D gene TRBD1, 6 bases. Germline V gene lookup returns CDR1 SEHNR and CDR2 FQNEAQ (reference sequence). This CDR3 has 17 amino acids. The V end was cut by 5 bases, the J end by 0 bases, with 17 bases between. The CDR3 protein is CASSKQQGLSSGNTIYF. The CDR3 DNA is TGTGCCAGCAGCAAACAACAGGGCCTGAGCTCTGGAAACACCATATATTTT. The entire variable domain, with the rest obtained from reference TRBV7-9 and TRBJ1-3, is as follows: DTGVSQNPRHKITKRGQNVTFRCDPISEHNRLYWYRQTLGQGPEFLTYFQNEAQLEKSRLLSDRFSAERPKGSFSTLEIQRTEQGDSAMYLCASSKQQGLSSGNTIYFGEGSWLTVV.

The J gene is TRBJ2-7, the V gene TRBV29-1; D perhaps matches TRBD2 (5 bases). The CDR3 is 16 residues long. CDR1 and CDR2 (germline): SQVTM, ANQGSEA. V was clipped by 1 base and J by 4 bases, with 20 bases between them. CDR3 sequence: CSVEVNIPGTKYEQYF. The CDR3 coding sequence is TGCAGCGTTGAAGTTAATATCCCGGGAACAAAGTACGAGCAGTACTTC.

CDR3 residues: CASSPIQQGDSYEQYF. The CDR3 DNA reads TGTGCCAGCAGCCCTATCCAACAGGGGGACTCCTACGAGCAGTACTTC. V usage is TRBV13 and J usage is TRBJ2-7, with 8 nucleotides matching TRBD1. The CDR3 covers 16 residues. Trimming cost V 5 bases and J 0 bases; bases outside gene matches: 9. CDR1 and CDR2 (germline): PRHDT, FYEKMQ (reference sequence).

This clone was found a few times. J is TRBJ2-2 and V is TRBV6-5, with D perhaps matching TRBD1 (5 bases). Germline V gene lookup returns CDR1 MNHEY and CDR2 SVGAGI. The length of the CDR3 is 14 residues. Deletions cut 9 bases from V and 1 base from J, with 12 bases between. The CDR3 region has the DNA TGTGCCAGTAACAGACAGAAGAACACCGGGGAGCTGTTTTTT. Its translation is CASNRQKNTGELFF.

The chain joins TRBV20-1 to TRBJ2-1; 10 bases are a match to TRBD2. The CDR3 has 16 amino acids. J lost 5 bases, V lost 3 bases, and 10 bases had no gene match. Germline assignment: CDR1 DFQATT and CDR2 SNEGSKA (reference sequence). The CDR3 sequence: CSASELSGGADNEQFF. The CDR3 nucleotides are TGCAGTGCTAGTGAACTAAGCGGGGGGGCGGACAATGAGCAGTTCTTC.

The chain carries TRBV5-4 and TRBJ2-1, with 8 positions matching TRBD1. The CDR3 consists of 15 residues. The V gene's germline CDR1 is SGHNT and CDR2 YYREEE (reference sequence). The trim removed 3 bases at V and 2 bases at J, leaving 4 bases unmatched. CDR3 sequence: CASSSPGGAYNEQFF. DNA of the CDR3: TGTGCCAGCAGCTCCCCAGGGGGCGCCTACAATGAGCAGTTCTTC.

The V and J genes are TRBV7-2 and TRBJ2-1; maybe TRBD2 (6 bases). CDR3 length: 14 amino acids. Per the germline V gene, CDR1 is SGHTA and CDR2 is FQGNSA. Between the trimmed V and J ends, which lost 6 bases and 7 bases, there was a span of 16 bases. CDR3 coding DNA: TGTGCCAGCAGTAACTTCGGGGGACTTAATGAGCAGTTCTTC. This translates into CASSNFGGLNEQFF.

The CDR3 here is CASSIWTGTFYGYTF. CDR3 nucleotide sequence: TGTGCCAGTAGTATTTGGACAGGAACCTTCTATGGCTACACCTTC. The rearrangement joins TRBV19 to TRBJ1-2, with TRBD1 matching over 7 bases. Unmatched junction bases numbered 8, after V lost 3 bases and J lost 4 bases. The CDR3 is made up of 15 amino acids. Germline V CDR1 and CDR2: LNHDA, SQIVND (reference sequence).

The chain couples TRBV27 to TRBJ1-2; D is perhaps TRBD1 (5 bases). The CDR3 runs to 13 residues. Germline values: CDR1 MNHEY, CDR2 SMNVEV (reference sequence). Trimming left V 3 bases short and J 10 bases short, with 15 bases between. The CDR3: CASSLWGIDDYTF. In nucleotides, the CDR3 is TGTGCCAGCAGTTTGTGGGGCATTGACGACTACACCTTC.

This clone is a singleton in its sample. The rearrangement uses TRBV25-1 and TRBJ2-6; 8 positions match TRBD1. Germline CDR1 reads MGHDK; CDR2 reads SYGVNS. Trimming cost V 3 bases and J 5 bases; bases outside gene matches: 12. The CDR3 has 18 residues. Written as DNA, the CDR3 is TGTGCCAGCAGTGATTCCGGACAGGGCCTAGGGTGGGCCAACGTCCTGACTTTC. It translates to CASSDSGQGLGWANVLTF.